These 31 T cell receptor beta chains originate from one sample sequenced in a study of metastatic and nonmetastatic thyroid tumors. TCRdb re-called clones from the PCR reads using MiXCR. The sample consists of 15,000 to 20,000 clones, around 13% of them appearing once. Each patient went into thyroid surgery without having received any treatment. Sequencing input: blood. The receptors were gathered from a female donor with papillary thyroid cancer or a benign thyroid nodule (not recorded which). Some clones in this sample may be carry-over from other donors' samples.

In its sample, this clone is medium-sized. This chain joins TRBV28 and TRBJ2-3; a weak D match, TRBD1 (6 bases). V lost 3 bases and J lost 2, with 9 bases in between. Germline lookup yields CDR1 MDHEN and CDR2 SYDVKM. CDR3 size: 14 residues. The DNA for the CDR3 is TGTGCCAGCAGTTTGAGACAGGTCACAGATACGCAGTATTTT. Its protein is CASSLRQVTDTQYF.

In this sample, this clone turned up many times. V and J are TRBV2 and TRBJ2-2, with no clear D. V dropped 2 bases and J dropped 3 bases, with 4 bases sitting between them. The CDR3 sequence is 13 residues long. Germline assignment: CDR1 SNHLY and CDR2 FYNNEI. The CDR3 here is CASSESHTGELFF. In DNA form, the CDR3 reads TGTGCCAGCAGTGAAAGCCACACCGGGGAGCTGTTTTTT.

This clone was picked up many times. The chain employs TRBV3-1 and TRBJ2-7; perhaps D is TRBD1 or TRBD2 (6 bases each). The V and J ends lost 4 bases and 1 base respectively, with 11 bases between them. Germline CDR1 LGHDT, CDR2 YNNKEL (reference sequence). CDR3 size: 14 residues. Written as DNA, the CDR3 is TGTGCCAGCAGCCCGCAGGGGAGGTCCTACGAGCAGTACTTC. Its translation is CASSPQGRSYEQYF.

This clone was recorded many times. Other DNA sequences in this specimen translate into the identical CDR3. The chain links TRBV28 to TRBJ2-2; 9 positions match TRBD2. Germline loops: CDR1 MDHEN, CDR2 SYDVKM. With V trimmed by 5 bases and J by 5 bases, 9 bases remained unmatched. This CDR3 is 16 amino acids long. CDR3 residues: CASSQAGGVVTGELFF. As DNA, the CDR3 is TGTGCCAGCAGTCAGGCGGGGGGGGTCGTAACCGGGGAGCTGTTTTTT.

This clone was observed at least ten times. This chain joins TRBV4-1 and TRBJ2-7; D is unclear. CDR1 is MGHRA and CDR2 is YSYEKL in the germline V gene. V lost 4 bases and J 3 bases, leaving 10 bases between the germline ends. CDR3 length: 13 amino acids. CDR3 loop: CASSRDQDYEQYF. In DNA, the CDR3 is TGCGCCAGCAGCCGCGACCAAGACTACGAGCAGTACTTC.

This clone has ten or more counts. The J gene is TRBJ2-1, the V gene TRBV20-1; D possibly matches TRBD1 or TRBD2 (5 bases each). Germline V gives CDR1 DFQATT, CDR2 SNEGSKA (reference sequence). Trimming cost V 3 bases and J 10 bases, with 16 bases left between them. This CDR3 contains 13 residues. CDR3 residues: CSARGDGPKEQFF. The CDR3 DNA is TGCAGTGCTAGGGGGGACGGTCCCAAGGAGCAGTTCTTC.

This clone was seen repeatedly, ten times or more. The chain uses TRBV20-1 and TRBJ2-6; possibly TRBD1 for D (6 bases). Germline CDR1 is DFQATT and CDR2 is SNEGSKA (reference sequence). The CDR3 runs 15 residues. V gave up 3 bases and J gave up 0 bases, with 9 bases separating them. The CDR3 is CSASAQGSGANVLTF. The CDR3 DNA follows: TGCAGTGCTAGCGCACAGGGCTCTGGGGCCAACGTCCTGACTTTC.

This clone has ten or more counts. CDR3 coding DNA: TGTGCCAGCAGCTCCGTCAGACAGGGGCTCGCTGGCTACACCTTC. This gives the protein CASSSVRQGLAGYTF. This sequence joins TRBV11-2 and TRBJ1-2; TRBD1 agrees at 8 bases. J lost 7 bases, V lost 4 bases, and 11 bases had no gene match. Per germline, CDR1 SGHAT and CDR2 FQNNGV. This CDR3 region has 15 residues.

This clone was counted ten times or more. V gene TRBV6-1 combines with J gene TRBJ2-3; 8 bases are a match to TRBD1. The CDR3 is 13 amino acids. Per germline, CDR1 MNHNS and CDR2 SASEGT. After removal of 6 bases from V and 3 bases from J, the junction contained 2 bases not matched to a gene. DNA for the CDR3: TGTGCCAGCAGGAGGACAGGGACAGATACGCAGTATTTT. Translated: CASRRTGTDTQYF.

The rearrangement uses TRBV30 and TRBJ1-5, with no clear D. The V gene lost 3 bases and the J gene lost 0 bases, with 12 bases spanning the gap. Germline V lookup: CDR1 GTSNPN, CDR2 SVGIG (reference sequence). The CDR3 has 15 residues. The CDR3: CAWSVGGNSNQPQHF. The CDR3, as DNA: TGTGCCTGGAGCGTTGGCGGGAATAGCAATCAGCCCCAGCATTTT.

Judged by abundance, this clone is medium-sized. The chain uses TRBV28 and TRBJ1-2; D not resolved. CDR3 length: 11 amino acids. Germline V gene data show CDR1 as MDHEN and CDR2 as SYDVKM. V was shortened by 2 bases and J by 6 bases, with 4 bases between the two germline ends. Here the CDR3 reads CASSLTDGYTF. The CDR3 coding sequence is TGTGCCAGCAGTTTAACAGATGGCTACACCTTC.

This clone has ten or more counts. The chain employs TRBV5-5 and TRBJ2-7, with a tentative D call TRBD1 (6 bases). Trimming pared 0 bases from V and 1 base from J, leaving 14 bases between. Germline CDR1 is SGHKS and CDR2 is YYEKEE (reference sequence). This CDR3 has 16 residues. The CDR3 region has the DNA TGTGCCAGCAGCTTGGGCGGACAGCCCGCATCCTACGAGCAGTACTTC. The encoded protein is CASSLGGQPASYEQYF.

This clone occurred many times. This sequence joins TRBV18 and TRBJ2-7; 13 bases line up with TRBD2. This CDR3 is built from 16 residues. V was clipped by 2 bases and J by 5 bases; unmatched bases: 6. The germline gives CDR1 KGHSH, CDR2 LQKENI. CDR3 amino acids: CASSPRTSGSPHEQYF. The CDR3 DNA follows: TGTGCCAGCTCACCAAGGACTAGCGGGAGTCCCCACGAGCAGTACTTC.

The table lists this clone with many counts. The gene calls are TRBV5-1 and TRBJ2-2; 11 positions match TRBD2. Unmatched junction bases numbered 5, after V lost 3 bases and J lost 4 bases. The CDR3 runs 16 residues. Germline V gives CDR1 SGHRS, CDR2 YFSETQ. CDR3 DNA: TGCGCCAGCAGCTATTTAGCGGGGGGGACCACCGGGGAGCTGTTTTTT. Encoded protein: CASSYLAGGTTGELFF.

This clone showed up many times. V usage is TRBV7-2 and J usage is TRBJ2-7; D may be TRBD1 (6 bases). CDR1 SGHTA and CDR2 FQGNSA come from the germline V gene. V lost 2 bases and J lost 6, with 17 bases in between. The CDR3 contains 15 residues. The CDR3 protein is CASSLMTGSFSEQYF. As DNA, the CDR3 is TGTGCCAGCAGCTTAATGACAGGAAGTTTTTCCGAGCAGTACTTC. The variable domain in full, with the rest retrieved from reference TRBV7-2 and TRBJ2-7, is GAGVSQSPSNKVTEKGKDVELRCDPISGHTALYWYRQSLGQGLEFLIYFQGNSAPDKSGLPSDRFSAERTGGSVSTLTIQRTQQEDSAVYLCASSLMTGSFSEQYFGPGTRLTVT.

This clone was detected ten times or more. The CDR3 spells CSASRGGSYIGELFF. CDR3 in DNA: TGCAGTGCTAGTAGGGGCGGGAGCTACATCGGGGAGCTGTTTTTT. J is TRBJ2-2 and V is TRBV20-1, with TRBD2 identical over 7 bases. This CDR3 is 15 amino acids long. The V segment lost 3 bases and the J segment 7 bases; nucleotides outside the gene matches: 11. Germline values: CDR1 DFQATT, CDR2 SNEGSKA (reference sequence).

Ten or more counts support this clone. The CDR3 region is CATSDPTAGVGGYTF. CDR3 nucleotides: TGTGCCACCAGTGATCCAACGGCAGGGGTTGGTGGCTACACCTTC. The chain links TRBV24-1 to TRBJ1-2; D is perhaps TRBD1 (6 bases). V gave up 3 bases and J gave up 7 bases, with 17 bases separating them. Germline V lookup: CDR1 KGHDR, CDR2 SFDVKD. This CDR3 has 15 residues.

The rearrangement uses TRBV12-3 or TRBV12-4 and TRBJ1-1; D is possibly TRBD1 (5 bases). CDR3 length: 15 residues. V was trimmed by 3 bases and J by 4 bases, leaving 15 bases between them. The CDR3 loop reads CASSLSNRWSTEAFF. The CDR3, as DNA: TGTGCCAGCAGTTTGAGTAACAGGTGGAGCACTGAAGCTTTCTTT.

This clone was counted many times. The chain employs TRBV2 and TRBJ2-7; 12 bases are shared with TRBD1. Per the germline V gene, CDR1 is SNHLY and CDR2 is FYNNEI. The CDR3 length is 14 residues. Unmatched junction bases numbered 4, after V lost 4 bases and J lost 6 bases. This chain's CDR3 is CASSAGTGGAEQYF. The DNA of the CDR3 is TGTGCCAGCAGTGCCGGGACAGGGGGCGCCGAGCAGTACTTC.

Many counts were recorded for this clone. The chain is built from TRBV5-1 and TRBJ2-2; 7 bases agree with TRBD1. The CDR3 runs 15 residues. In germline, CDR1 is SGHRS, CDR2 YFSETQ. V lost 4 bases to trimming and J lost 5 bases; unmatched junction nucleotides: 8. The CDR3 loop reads CASSRLQGSTGELFF. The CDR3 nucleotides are TGCGCCAGCAGCCGCCTACAGGGGAGTACCGGGGAGCTGTTTTTT.

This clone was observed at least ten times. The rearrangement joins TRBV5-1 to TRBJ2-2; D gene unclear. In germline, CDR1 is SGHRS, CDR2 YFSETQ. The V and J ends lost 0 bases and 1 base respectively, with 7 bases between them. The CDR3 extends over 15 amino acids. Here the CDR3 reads CASSLGGQNTGELFF. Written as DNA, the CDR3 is TGCGCCAGCAGCTTGGGAGGTCAGAACACCGGGGAGCTGTTTTTT.

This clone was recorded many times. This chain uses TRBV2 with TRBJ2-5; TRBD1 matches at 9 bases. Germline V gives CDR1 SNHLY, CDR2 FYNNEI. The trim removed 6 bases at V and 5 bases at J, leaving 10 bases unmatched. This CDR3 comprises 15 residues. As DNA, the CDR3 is TGTGCCAGCAGGAGAAACAGGGGGCCCGAGGAGACCCAGTACTTC. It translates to CASRRNRGPEETQYF.

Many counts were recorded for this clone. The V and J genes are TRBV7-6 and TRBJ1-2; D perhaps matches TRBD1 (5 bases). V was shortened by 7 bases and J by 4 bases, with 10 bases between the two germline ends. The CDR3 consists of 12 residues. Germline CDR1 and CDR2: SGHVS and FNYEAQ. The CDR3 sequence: CASNWDGYGYTF. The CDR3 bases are TGTGCCAGCAACTGGGACGGCTATGGCTACACCTTC.

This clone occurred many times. DNA for the CDR3: TGCAGTGCCCGGACAGGGCAGAACACTGAAGCTTTCTTT. Protein: CSARTGQNTEAFF. The chain carries TRBV20-1 and TRBJ1-1; 8 bases are a match to TRBD1. V dropped 6 bases and J dropped 1; count of bases not matched to a gene: 4. The CDR3 runs 13 residues. The germline V gene has CDR1 DFQATT and CDR2 SNEGSKA (reference sequence).

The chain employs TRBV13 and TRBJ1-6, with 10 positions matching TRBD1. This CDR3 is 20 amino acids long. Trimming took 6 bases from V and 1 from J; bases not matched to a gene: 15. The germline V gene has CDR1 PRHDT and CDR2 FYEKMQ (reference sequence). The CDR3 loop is CASRLRQGAHPMSYNSPLHF. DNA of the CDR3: TGTGCCAGCAGGCTTCGACAGGGGGCTCACCCTATGTCCTATAATTCACCCCTCCACTTT.

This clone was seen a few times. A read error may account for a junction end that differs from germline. In DNA, the CDR3 is TGCGCCAGCAGTTTAGGTGGGGCGGGGCGTAATGAAAAACTGTTTTTT. This gives the protein CASSLGGAGRNEKLFF. The chain couples TRBV28 to TRBJ1-4; perhaps TRBD1 as D (5 bases). Germline CDR1 is MDHEN and CDR2 is SYDVKM. This CDR3 is 16 amino acids long.

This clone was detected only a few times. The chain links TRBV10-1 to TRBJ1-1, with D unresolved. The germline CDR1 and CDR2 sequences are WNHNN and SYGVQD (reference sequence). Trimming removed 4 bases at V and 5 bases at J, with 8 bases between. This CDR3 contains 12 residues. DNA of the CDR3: TGCGCCAGCAGTGTACCGAATACTGAAGCTTTCTTT. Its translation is CASSVPNTEAFF.

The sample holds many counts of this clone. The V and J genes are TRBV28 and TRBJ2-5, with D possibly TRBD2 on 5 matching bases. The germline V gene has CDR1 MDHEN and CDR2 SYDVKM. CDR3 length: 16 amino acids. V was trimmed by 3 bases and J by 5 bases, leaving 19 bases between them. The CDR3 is CASSFLASTEEETQYF. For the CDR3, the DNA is TGTGCCAGCAGTTTTTTAGCGTCTACGGAGGAGGAGACCCAGTACTTC.

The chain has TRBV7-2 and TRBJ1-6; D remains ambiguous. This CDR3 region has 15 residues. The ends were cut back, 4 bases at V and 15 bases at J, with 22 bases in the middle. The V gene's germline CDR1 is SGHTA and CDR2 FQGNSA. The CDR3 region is CASSSVTGVGSGLHF. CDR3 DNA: TGTGCCAGCAGCTCCGTTACGGGAGTGGGTTCTGGCCTCCACTTT.

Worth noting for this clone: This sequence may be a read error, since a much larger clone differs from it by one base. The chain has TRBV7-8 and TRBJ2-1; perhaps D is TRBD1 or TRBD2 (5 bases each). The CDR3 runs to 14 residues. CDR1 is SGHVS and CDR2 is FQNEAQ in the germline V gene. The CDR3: CDSSLGPIYNEQFF. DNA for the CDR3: TGTGACAGCAGCTTGGGACCAATTTACAATGAGCAGTTCTTC.

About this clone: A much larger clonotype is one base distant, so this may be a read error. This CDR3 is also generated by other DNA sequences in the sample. CDR3 sequence: CASSLLYEQFF. CDR3 bases: TGTGCCAGCAGCTTGTTGTATGAGCAATTCTTC. The V call is TRBV5-6, the J call TRBJ2-1; no firm D call. The CDR3 length is 11 residues. Germline V CDR1 and CDR2: SGHDT, YYEEEE.